A selection of T cell receptor beta chains follows, all from one sample in a study of a mutant IDH1 vaccine in newly diagnosed glioma. The method was immunoSEQ multiplex PCR; TCRdb's version includes in-frame clones alone and lacks a portion of them. There are roughly 35,000 clones in the sample; approximately 91% occur only once, and 4% to 5.5% lies in the top ten. The source was PBMCs, collected from a glioma patient treated with radiotherapy, temozolomide or both. All receptors come from a woman between 40 and 50 years old with glioma. Each CDR3 is given with its conserved first and last residue.

J gene: TRBJ1-2
V gene: TRBV7-2
CDR3 protein: CASSLGIIEPGYTF

J gene: TRBJ1-1
V gene: TRBV5-1
CDR3 protein: CASSFGRQGPNTEAFF

J gene: TRBJ1-2
V gene: TRBV29-1
CDR3 protein: CSVEDRLNYGYTF

J gene: TRBJ2-7
V gene: TRBV7-2
CDR3 protein: CASSPGPGYEQYF

J gene: TRBJ2-5
V gene: TRBV6-5
CDR3 protein: CASRAGRETQYF

J gene: TRBJ2-3
V gene: TRBV2
CDR3 protein: CASTAQTSGGVLGTQYF

J gene: TRBJ2-7
V gene: TRBV5-4
CDR3 protein: CASSLASGGTPYEQYF

J gene: TRBJ2-4
V gene: TRBV30
CDR3 protein: CAWQGAGNIQYF

J gene: TRBJ1-4
V gene: TRBV10-1
CDR3 protein: CASSESSRGFNEKLFF

J gene: TRBJ1-1
V gene: TRBV2
CDR3 protein: CASMRDSNTEAFF

J gene: TRBJ1-4
V gene: TRBV25-1
CDR3 protein: CASSESRGSTDEKLFF

J gene: TRBJ2-7
V gene: TRBV2
CDR3 protein: CASSYRGLAGNEQYF

J gene: TRBJ2-7
V gene: TRBV6-5
CDR3 protein: CASSYSRAQTYEQYF

J gene: TRBJ2-3
V gene: TRBV7-2
CDR3 protein: CASSLGGGRTDTQYF

J gene: TRBJ2-5
V gene: TRBV6-5
CDR3 protein: CASSLTSGSQETQYF

J gene: TRBJ2-2
V gene: TRBV29-1
CDR3 protein: CSVEGGARTGELFF

J gene: TRBJ1-4
V gene: TRBV6-1
CDR3 protein: CASSVGGLSEKLFF

J gene: TRBJ2-7
V gene: TRBV11-2
CDR3 protein: CASSRTPTYEQYF

J gene: TRBJ2-2
V gene: TRBV5-1
CDR3 protein: CASSLDRGNTGELFF

J gene: TRBJ2-7
V gene: TRBV7-8
CDR3 protein: CASSLESSYEQYF

J gene: TRBJ1-3
V gene: TRBV13
CDR3 protein: CASSPWTSGNTIYF

J gene: TRBJ2-7
V gene: TRBV30
CDR3 protein: CAWAIGGDEQYF

J gene: TRBJ2-7
V gene: TRBV2
CDR3 protein: CASMGLPPSYEQYF

J gene: TRBJ1-1
V gene: TRBV2
CDR3 protein: CASSAHRDRPNTEAFF

J gene: TRBJ1-3
V gene: TRBV12-5
CDR3 protein: CASGSMAGLGNTIYF

J gene: TRBJ1-2
V gene: TRBV4-1
CDR3 protein: CASSQVGGRVGYTF

J gene: TRBJ2-3
V gene: TRBV5-1
CDR3 protein: CASGSPGTDTQYF

J gene: TRBJ2-6
V gene: TRBV4-1
CDR3 protein: CASSLQRGGGANVLTF

J gene: TRBJ2-6
V gene: TRBV5-1
CDR3 protein: CASSLQETGANVLTF

J gene: TRBJ2-1
V gene: TRBV6-1
CDR3 protein: CASSEEGTSRRNEQFF

J gene: TRBJ1-5
V gene: TRBV18
CDR3 protein: CASSPDSHSNQPQHF

J gene: TRBJ1-5
V gene: TRBV4-1
CDR3 protein: CASSQGDEDQPQHF

J gene: TRBJ2-3
V gene: TRBV5-1
CDR3 protein: CASSSGLAGVRDTQYF

J gene: TRBJ2-7
V gene: TRBV27
CDR3 protein: CAVGRRDREYEQYF